These 24 T cell receptor beta chains share one sample of origin, sequenced in a study of T cell responses to AZD1222 COVID-19 vaccine. Clones were sequenced by immunoSEQ multiplex PCR, and TCRdb holds only the in-frame ones, with some missing. The sample shows fewer than 200,000 clones, about 92% of them seen only once. Specimen: peripheral blood, collected on day 0 of AZD1222 vaccination. The receptors were sampled from an adult in good health.

The rearrangement uses TRBV6-2 or TRBV6-3 and TRBJ1-5; 7 bases agree with TRBD1. Germline-derived CDR1 and CDR2 are MNHEY and SVGEGT. Trimming at V came to 5 bases and at J to 4 bases, leaving 23 bases not matched to a gene. The CDR3 loop spans 20 amino acids. CDR3 coding DNA: TGTGCCAGCAGTCAAACCCCGGGACAGTCTGGCGCATTCTGGAATCAGCCCCAGCATTTT. This translates into CASSQTPGQSGAFWNQPQHF.

V is TRBV30 and J is TRBJ1-5; D may be TRBD1 (5 bases). Germline lookup yields CDR1 GTSNPN and CDR2 SVGIG (reference sequence). This CDR3 region has 13 residues. The V gene lost 1 base and the J gene lost 1 base, with 5 bases spanning the gap. The DNA for the CDR3 is TGTGCCTGGAGTGGGGGGAGCAATCAGCCCCAGCATTTT. Amino acids: CAWSGGSNQPQHF.

The chain recombines TRBV10-3 with TRBJ2-1, with D possibly called TRBD1 or TRBD2 (6 bases each). The CDR3 has 16 amino acids. Germline V gives CDR1 ENHRY, CDR2 SYGVKD. V was cut by 2 bases and J by 10 bases, with 21 bases left in between. The CDR3 is CAISERVGGLGTEQFF. CDR3 DNA: TGTGCCATCAGTGAGAGAGTAGGGGGGCTTGGGACGGAGCAGTTCTTC.

This chain links TRBV19 with TRBJ1-5, with D hard to call. The CDR3 totals 13 residues. The germline V gene has CDR1 LNHDA and CDR2 SQIVND (reference sequence). V was clipped by 8 bases and J by 2 bases, with 10 bases between them. In DNA, the CDR3 is TGTGCCAGTGCGGGGAACGGCAATCAGCCCCAGCATTTT. Amino acid sequence: CASAGNGNQPQHF.

This clone has only a few counts. The V call is TRBV6-6, the J call TRBJ2-1, with D perhaps TRBD1 (6 bases). The CDR3 contains 13 residues. CDR1 and CDR2 (germline): MNHNY, SVGAGI (reference sequence). V was pared by 8 bases and J by 7 bases, with 15 bases between. The chain's CDR3 is CASGTGSSNEQFF. The DNA for the CDR3 is TGTGCCAGCGGCACAGGGAGTAGTAATGAGCAGTTCTTC.

This chain links TRBV18 with TRBJ2-2; perhaps TRBD1 as D (6 bases). The CDR3 sequence is 16 residues long. V lost 3 bases and J 4 bases, leaving 15 bases between the germline ends. Germline values: CDR1 KGHSH, CDR2 LQKENI. In DNA, the CDR3 is TGTGCCAGCTCACCTAGCAGGGGCGGTAGCACCGGGGAGCTGTTTTTT. As protein: CASSPSRGGSTGELFF.

The J gene is TRBJ2-1, the V gene TRBV9; D is possibly TRBD2 (6 bases). Germline lookup yields CDR1 SGDLS and CDR2 YYNGEE. The V gene lost 6 bases and the J gene lost 6 bases, with 13 bases spanning the gap. The CDR3 is 13 residues long. The CDR3 reads CASNSLGGNEQFF. CDR3 nucleotides: TGTGCCAGCAATTCCCTCGGGGGCAATGAGCAGTTCTTC.

J is TRBJ1-5 and V is TRBV7-8; D gene unclear. Trimming stripped 0 bases from V and 5 bases from J, with 8 bases between. CDR3 length: 14 residues. CDR1 and CDR2 from the germline V gene are SGHVS and FQNEAQ. The CDR3 sequence is CASSLAGKDQPQHF. The CDR3 nucleotides are TGTGCCAGCAGCTTAGCGGGAAAGGATCAGCCCCAGCATTTT.

In this sample, this clone turned up once. The chain employs TRBV29-1 and TRBJ1-2; no clear D. Trimming stripped 2 bases from V and 8 bases from J, with 15 bases between. The CDR3 extends over 13 amino acids. Germline-derived CDR1 and CDR2 are SQVTM and ANQGSEA. CDR3 coding DNA: TGCAGCGTTGAAAGGGAAGACTCACTAGGCTACACCTTC. Amino acid sequence: CSVEREDSLGYTF.

The chain recombines TRBV2 with TRBJ1-4; a possible D gene is TRBD1 (6 bases). This CDR3 contains 15 residues. V gave up 4 bases and J gave up 8 bases, with 17 bases separating them. From germline, CDR1 is SNHLY and CDR2 FYNNEI. The CDR3 loop is CASSALSGVGEKLFF. CDR3 nucleotides: TGTGCCAGCAGTGCCCTATCAGGGGTGGGAGAAAAACTGTTTTTT.

The V call is TRBV7-2, the J call TRBJ2-1; D may match TRBD1 or TRBD2 (5 bases each). Germline lookup yields CDR1 SGHTA and CDR2 FQGNSA. The length of the CDR3 is 15 residues. Trimming left V 3 bases short and J 4 bases short, with 13 bases between. The CDR3 DNA is TGTGCCAGCAGCTTCCAGGGAGATTCGTACAATGAGCAGTTCTTC. Translation gives CASSFQGDSYNEQFF. The variable domain in full, completed from reference TRBV7-2 and TRBJ2-1, reads GAGVSQSPSNKVTEKGKDVELRCDPISGHTALYWYRQSLGQGLEFLIYFQGNSAPDKSGLPSDRFSAERTGGSVSTLTIQRTQQEDSAVYLCASSFQGDSYNEQFFGPGTRLTVL.

The chain joins TRBV20-1 to TRBJ1-5, with D tentatively TRBD1 (5 bases). V lost 3 bases, J lost 3 bases, and 9 bases lay in between. Germline CDR1 is DFQATT and CDR2 is SNEGSKA (reference sequence). The CDR3 has 13 residues. CDR3 sequence: CSASVGANQPQHF. In DNA, the CDR3 is TGCAGTGCTAGTGTCGGGGCCAATCAGCCCCAGCATTTT.

The chain is built from TRBV5-4 and TRBJ1-3, with D possibly being TRBD1 (5 bases). The germline V gene has CDR1 SGHNT and CDR2 YYREEE (reference sequence). V was clipped by 4 bases and J by 0 bases, with 17 bases between them. This CDR3 is 17 amino acids long. CDR3 sequence (DNA): TGTGCCAGCAGCCTCCCTGCCGGACAACCCTCTGGAAACACCATATATTTT. This encodes CASSLPAGQPSGNTIYF.

CDR3 in amino acids: CASSLMGGEAFF. The DNA of the CDR3 is TGTGCCAGCAGCCTCATGGGAGGCGAAGCTTTCTTT. The genes are TRBV3-1 (or the pseudogene TRBV3-2) and TRBJ1-1, with D uncertain. V gave up 4 bases and J gave up 8 bases, with 11 bases separating them. Germline lookup yields CDR1 LGHDT and CDR2 YNNKEL (reference sequence). This CDR3 has 12 residues.

This clone appeared once. The rearrangement links TRBV11-2 to TRBJ2-5; 11 bases align to TRBD2. V dropped 5 bases and J dropped 2; count of bases not matched to a gene: 7. Germline CDR1 SGHAT, CDR2 FQNNGV. The CDR3 spans 16 residues. CDR3 sequence reads: CASSAIAGGLQETQYF. CDR3 bases: TGTGCCAGCAGCGCAATAGCGGGGGGGCTTCAAGAGACCCAGTACTTC.

This clone appeared a single time. The chain employs TRBV27 and TRBJ1-1; D possibly corresponds to TRBD1 (6 bases). Trimming removed 2 bases at V and 6 bases at J, with 22 bases between. The CDR3 runs 17 residues. Looked up from germline, CDR1 is MNHEY and CDR2 is SMNVEV (reference sequence). The CDR3 DNA reads TGTGCCAGCAGTTTACCCCCCTCGGGGGGGCGCCGGTCTGAAGCTTTCTTT. This sequence encodes CASSLPPSGGRRSEAFF.

The CDR3 DNA reads as TGTGCCACCAGCAGAGAAAACAGTGACTATGGCTACACCTTC. This encodes CATSRENSDYGYTF. The chain carries TRBV15 and TRBJ1-2; D remains ambiguous. CDR3 length equals 14 residues. The ends were cut back, 0 bases at V and 3 bases at J, with 8 bases in the middle. Per germline, CDR1 LNHNV and CDR2 YYDKDF (reference sequence).

The chain has TRBV7-9 and TRBJ1-2, with D unresolved. Germline V gene sequence: CDR1 SEHNR, CDR2 FQNEAQ (reference sequence). This CDR3 has 13 residues. The ends were cut back, 1 base at V and 3 bases at J, with 6 bases in the middle. CDR3 sequence: CASSLDIDYGYTF. The DNA of the CDR3 is TGTGCCAGCAGCTTAGATATCGACTATGGCTACACCTTC.

The V and J genes are TRBV29-1 and TRBJ2-1, with D tentatively TRBD1 (6 bases). Germline V gene data show CDR1 as SQVTM and CDR2 as ANQGSEA. V was pared by 7 bases and J by 16 bases, with 17 bases between. This CDR3 has 10 amino acids. The CDR3 DNA sequence: TGCAGCGATCGGGACATAGGGAAATTCTTC. Its protein is CSDRDIGKFF.

The chain has TRBV20-1 and TRBJ1-4; D is unclear. V shed 3 bases and J shed 16 bases, with 15 bases lying between them. Looked up from germline, CDR1 is DFQATT and CDR2 is SNEGSKA (reference sequence). CDR3 length: 11 residues. CDR3 DNA sequence: TGCAGTGCTAGCATCGGGGAGAAGCCGTTTTTT. It translates to CSASIGEKPFF.

The chain employs TRBV20-1 and TRBJ2-5; no clear D gene. The CDR3 totals 15 residues. The V end was cut by 3 bases, the J end by 4 bases, with 18 bases between. Germline lookup yields CDR1 DFQATT and CDR2 SNEGSKA (reference sequence). DNA for the CDR3: TGCAGTGCTAGTATGCTTCTCGGGCCACGAGAGACCCAGTACTTC. It encodes CSASMLLGPRETQYF.

The chain is built from TRBV5-1 and TRBJ1-1; 9 bases map to TRBD1. Trimming took 0 bases from V and 6 from J; bases not matched to a gene: 9. This CDR3 is 16 amino acids long. Germline V gives CDR1 SGHRS, CDR2 YFSETQ. Written as DNA, the CDR3 is TGCGCCAGCAGCTTGGCGGGGGACAGGGTTCAGTCTGAAGCTTTCTTT. Its protein is CASSLAGDRVQSEAFF. The whole variable domain, filled in from reference TRBV5-1 and TRBJ1-1, reads KAGVTQTPRYLIKTRGQQVTLSCSPISGHRSVSWYQQTPGQGLQFLFEYFSETQRNKGNFPGRFSGRQFSNSRSEMNVSTLELGDSALYLCASSLAGDRVQSEAFFGQGTRLTVV.

V usage is TRBV11-2 and J usage is TRBJ1-2, with TRBD1 matching over 9 bases. Germline V gene lookup returns CDR1 SGHAT and CDR2 FQNNGV. V lost 4 bases to trimming and J lost 6 bases; unmatched junction nucleotides: 9. The CDR3 consists of 15 residues. The CDR3 DNA reads as TGTGCCAGCAGCTCAGCACAGGGGGCAAGGGATGGCTACACCTTC. Its protein product is CASSSAQGARDGYTF.

This clone was picked up one time. The CDR3 protein is CASSLIRQGWGSYVYGYTF. The CDR3 nucleotides are TGCGCCAGCAGCTTGATCCGTCAGGGATGGGGGTCATACGTCTATGGCTACACCTTC. The J gene is TRBJ1-2, the V gene TRBV5-1; D is possibly TRBD1 (5 bases). The CDR3 loop spans 19 amino acids. The germline gives CDR1 SGHRS, CDR2 YFSETQ. Trimming took off 1 base at V and 4 bases at J, with 26 bases between the two ends.